The clone carrying this TCR beta chain was recorded a few times. Antigen: not known. Treatment specified: randomized to nivolumab then ipilimumab (arm A) or the reverse (arm B). The source of the sample is a study of sequential checkpoint blockade in melanoma. V shed 4 bases, J shed 4 bases, and the junction held 22 bases outside the gene matches. The CDR3 spans 19 residues. Looked up from germline, CDR1 is SGDLS and CDR2 is YYNGEE. Overall study findings and caveats: Mutational load did not correlate with tumor T-cell fraction or clonality.

TCRdb's copy holds only in-frame clones and misses some; the assay was immunoSEQ multiplex PCR. This repertoire shows 5,000 to 6,000 clones, approximately 30% found once; its top ten account for 22%. This sequence originates from a human donor with melanoma. This material consisted of tumor tissue (inferred from file names), taken from a patient given nivolumab and ipilimumab in sequence. The chain employs TRBV9 and TRBJ2-7, with 8 bases lining up with TRBD2. The CDR3 here is CASSPRAAGGPLSFYEQYF. Here the CDR3 DNA reads TGTGCCAGCAGCCCTCGGGCGGCGGGAGGACCACTCTCCTTTTACGAGCAGTACTTC.